A single sample is the source of the 13 T cell receptor beta chains below, sequenced in a study of T-cell memory formation after mild COVID-19. TCRdb reprocessed the 5' RACE reads with MiXCR, giving one entry per CDR3 protein. The sample lists roughly 600,000 distinct CDR3 sequences, over 15% seen once, with around 11% in the top ten. The source material was PBMCs or a T cell subset sorted from them (not recorded which). These receptors came from an adult woman who had mild COVID-19 (a few samples of this study predate the infection). Cell type and time point are not known.

This clonotype was observed a few times. The chain combines TRBV4-2 with TRBJ2-7, with TRBD1 matching 8 bases. CDR1 is LGHNA and CDR2 is YNFKEQ in the germline V gene. With V trimmed by 2 bases and J by 6 bases, 3 bases remained unmatched. The CDR3 is 13 residues long. The CDR3 region is CASSQWTGSEQYF. The DNA for the CDR3 is TGTGCCAGCAGCCAATGGACAGGGTCCGAGCAGTACTTC.

This clonotype occurred a few times. This sequence joins TRBV7-2 and TRBJ2-1; D is possibly TRBD2 (6 bases). Looked up from germline, CDR1 is SGHTA and CDR2 is FQGNSA. The CDR3 is made up of 16 amino acids. V lost 1 base, J lost 0 bases, and 10 bases lay in between. In nucleotides, the CDR3 is TGTGCCAGCAGCTTAGGCAGCGGGTTCTCCTACAATGAGCAGTTCTTC. Translating it yields CASSLGSGFSYNEQFF.

V is TRBV15 and J is TRBJ2-7, with 7 positions matching TRBD2. The germline CDR1 and CDR2 sequences are LNHNV and YYDKDF (reference sequence). CDR3 length: 16 amino acids. V trimming: 1 base; J trimming: 5 bases; junction bases outside the gene matches: 11. CDR3 residues: CATSRVGEGRKDEQYF. Written as DNA, the CDR3 is TGTGCCACCAGCAGAGTTGGGGAGGGCAGGAAAGACGAGCAGTACTTC.

This clonotype was counted at least ten times. The gene calls are TRBV2 and TRBJ2-5; the D is unclear. Germline CDR1 is SNHLY and CDR2 is FYNNEI. V was shortened by 4 bases and J by 1 base, with 7 bases between the two germline ends. The CDR3 has 13 amino acids. CDR3 DNA sequence: TGTGCCAGCAGTGTGTTCAGCCAAGAGACCCAGTACTTC. It is translated as CASSVFSQETQYF.

As DNA, the CDR3 is TGTGCCAGCGGATTACCGGGACAGGGGATGAACACTGAAGCTTTCTTT. It encodes CASGLPGQGMNTEAFF. The chain employs TRBV12-3 or TRBV12-4 and TRBJ1-1; 10 bases line up with TRBD1. There are 16 residues in the CDR3. J gave up 0 bases and V 8 bases, and 9 bases lay outside the gene matches.

A few counts support this clonotype. This chain uses TRBV30 with TRBJ2-7; 9 bases fit TRBD2. CDR1 is GTSNPN, CDR2 SVGIG, per germline (reference sequence). After removal of 0 bases from V and 2 bases from J, the junction contained 2 bases not matched to a gene. This CDR3 is built from 14 residues. The CDR3 nucleotides read TGTGCCTGGAGTGTTGCGGGGGGGGCCTACGAGCAGTACTTC. Translated: CAWSVAGGAYEQYF.

This chain links TRBV3-1 with TRBJ2-7, with 11 bases that match TRBD2. This CDR3 has 17 amino acids. Germline CDR1 LGHDT, CDR2 YNNKEL (reference sequence). The V and J ends lost 5 bases and 5 bases, in that order; junction bases with no gene match: 14. DNA for the CDR3: TGTGCCAGCAGCTTTGTCCTAGCGGGGGGCCCGACCGACGAGCAGTACTTC. This codes for CASSFVLAGGPTDEQYF.

Only a few counts were recorded for this clonotype. V is TRBV25-1 and J is TRBJ2-2; TRBD1 matches 8 bases. The V gene's germline CDR1 is MGHDK and CDR2 SYGVNS. The V and J ends lost 2 bases and 4 bases, in that order; junction bases with no gene match: 6. CDR3 length: 16 amino acids. CDR3 DNA: TGTGCCAGCAGTGAAACCCAGGGGGCTTCCACCGGGGAGCTGTTTTTT. The encoded protein is CASSETQGASTGELFF.

J is TRBJ2-5 and V is TRBV7-2; perhaps TRBD2 as D (6 bases). Trimming took off 5 bases at V and 14 bases at J, with 18 bases between the two ends. The germline gives CDR1 SGHTA, CDR2 FQGNSA. The CDR3 is made up of 12 amino acids. CDR3 loop: CASSVPGLTLYF. The CDR3 coding sequence is TGTGCCAGCAGCGTACCGGGACTCACTCTCTACTTC.

This clonotype was recorded many times. This chain uses TRBV2 with TRBJ2-1; 10 nucleotides line up with TRBD2. From germline, CDR1 is SNHLY and CDR2 FYNNEI. This CDR3 has 14 amino acids. The V gene end was trimmed by 7 bases and the J gene end by 4 bases; junction bases not matched to a gene: 4. The CDR3 DNA is TGTGCCAGCATTCTACTAGCGGGGTACAATGAGCAGTTCTTC. Protein sequence: CASILLAGYNEQFF. The full variable domain, completed using reference TRBV2 and TRBJ2-1, is EPEVTQTPSHQVTQMGQEVILRCVPISNHLYFYWYRQILGQKVEFLVSFYNNEISEKSEIFDDQFSVERPDGSNFTLKIRSTKLEDSAMYFCASILLAGYNEQFFGPGTRLTVL.

The rearrangement joins TRBV4-1 to TRBJ1-3; 7 bases map to TRBD1. Losses at the gene ends were 1 base for V and 0 bases for J; bases not matched to a gene: 6. The germline gives CDR1 MGHRA, CDR2 YSYEKL. This CDR3 is 17 amino acids long. For the CDR3, the DNA is TGCGCCAGCAGCCAAGGGGGTCGGACAGGCTCTGGAAACACCATATATTTT. Protein sequence: CASSQGGRTGSGNTIYF.

V is TRBV4-3 and J is TRBJ2-2; D possibly corresponds to TRBD2 (5 bases). Germline assignment: CDR1 LGHNA and CDR2 YSLEER. CDR3 length equals 16 residues. Trimming left V 0 bases short and J 1 base short, with 9 bases between. The CDR3 nucleotides read TGCGCCAGCAGCCAAGATTCGAGGGTGAACACCGGGGAGCTGTTTTTT. It is translated as CASSQDSRVNTGELFF.

The genes are TRBV5-6 and TRBJ1-6, with D uncertain. This CDR3 has 15 residues. Germline lookup yields CDR1 SGHDT and CDR2 YYEEEE. Trimming stripped 2 bases from V and 5 bases from J, with 11 bases between. CDR3 sequence: CASSFGPGDNSPLHF. CDR3 coding DNA: TGTGCCAGCAGCTTTGGGCCGGGTGATAATTCACCCCTCCACTTT. The variable domain in full, with the rest retrieved from reference TRBV5-6 and TRBJ1-6, is DAGVTQSPTHLIKTRGQQVTLRCSPKSGHDTVSWYQQALGQGPQFIFQYYEEEERQRGNFPDRFSGHQFPNYSSELNVNALLLGDSALYLCASSFGPGDNSPLHFGNGTRLTVT.